One and the same sample provided the 13 T cell receptor beta chains below, sequenced in a study of cytomegalovirus exposure and HLA in healthy donors. Both 60 Vbeta primers and 13 Jbeta primers went into the PCR. Sequencing was performed with immunoSEQ multiplex PCR; in TCRdb, only in-frame clones are kept and a portion is missing. The sample carries roughly 130,000 clones, 79% recorded once. Sequenced: PBMCs. The receptors come from a female donor in good health and CMV-seronegative.

CDR3 in DNA: TGCGCCAGCAGCCAAGCGGGACTAGCGGGAGAGCAAGAGACCCAGTACTTC. Translating gives CASSQAGLAGEQETQYF. The chain has TRBV4-1 and TRBJ2-5, with TRBD2 identical over 14 bases. V shed 1 base, J shed 2 bases, and the junction held 3 bases outside the gene matches. Looked up from germline, CDR1 is MGHRA and CDR2 is YSYEKL. This CDR3 is 17 amino acids long.

The chain joins TRBV6-5 to TRBJ2-7, with TRBD1 identical over 8 bases. The CDR3 has 12 residues. The germline V gene has CDR1 MNHEY and CDR2 SVGAGI. V shed 4 bases and J 9 bases; nucleotides not matched to a gene: 5. CDR3 protein: CASSLDRVGQYF. As DNA, the CDR3 is TGTGCCAGCAGTTTGGACAGGGTAGGGCAGTACTTC.

V gene TRBV13 combines with J gene TRBJ2-1; D unclear. V was clipped by 0 bases and J by 6 bases, with 9 bases between them. Germline-derived CDR1 and CDR2 are PRHDT and FYEKMQ (reference sequence). The CDR3 spans 14 residues. The CDR3 DNA follows: TGTGCCAGCAGCTTAGGCCGGGTGGTCAATGAGCAGTTCTTC. This codes for CASSLGRVVNEQFF.

The gene calls are TRBV2 and TRBJ2-3; the D gene is possibly TRBD1 (6 bases). CDR1 SNHLY and CDR2 FYNNEI come from the germline V gene. This CDR3 is built from 15 residues. The ends were cut back, 7 bases at V and 0 bases at J, with 14 bases in the middle. CDR3 sequence reads: CASTRGTSSTDTQYF. CDR3 nucleotides: TGTGCCAGCACCAGGGGCACCTCTAGCACAGATACGCAGTATTTT.

The chain employs TRBV7-6 and TRBJ1-4, with D perhaps matching TRBD1 (5 bases). The CDR3 sequence is 14 residues long. Germline V lookup: CDR1 SGHVS, CDR2 FNYEAQ. V lost 5 bases and J lost 5, with 12 bases in between. CDR3 amino acids: CASSRGRGNEKLFF. For the CDR3, the DNA is TGTGCCAGCAGCCGGGGACGGGGGAATGAAAAACTGTTTTTT.

J is TRBJ1-2 and V is TRBV10-3; 8 bases match TRBD1. After removal of 6 bases from V and 0 bases from J, the junction contained 9 bases not matched to a gene. Germline V lookup: CDR1 ENHRY, CDR2 SYGVKD. The CDR3 has 16 amino acids. Here the CDR3 DNA reads TGTGCCATCAGCGTAGACAGGGGAAGAGCTAACTATGGCTACACCTTC. Its translation: CAISVDRGRANYGYTF.

This clone was counted between two and nine times. This chain uses TRBV4-3 with TRBJ2-7; 13 nucleotides line up with TRBD2. Germline CDR1 LGHNA, CDR2 YSLEER. The CDR3 consists of 15 residues. V shed 4 bases and J 7 bases; nucleotides not matched to a gene: 7. CDR3 loop: CASSLGLAGVKEQYF. The CDR3 DNA is TGCGCCAGCAGCCTCGGACTAGCGGGAGTCAAGGAGCAGTACTTC.

The chain employs TRBV7-2 and TRBJ1-5, with a tentative D call TRBD1 (5 bases). Trimming shortened V by 5 bases and J by 0 bases, and 11 bases separated the two germline ends. This CDR3 spans 15 amino acids. Germline CDR1 is SGHTA and CDR2 is FQGNSA. CDR3 loop: CASSAGLYSNQPQHF. CDR3 bases: TGTGCCAGCAGCGCGGGACTTTATAGCAATCAGCCCCAGCATTTT. Combining the CDR3 with reference TRBV7-2 and TRBJ1-5 gives the whole variable domain GAGVSQSPSNKVTEKGKDVELRCDPISGHTALYWYRQSLGQGLEFLIYFQGNSAPDKSGLPSDRFSAERTGGSVSTLTIQRTQQEDSAVYLCASSAGLYSNQPQHFGDGTRLSIL.

This clone has just a few counts. Other DNA sequences in this sample translate to the same CDR3. The V gene is TRBV6-5, the J gene TRBJ1-4; TRBD1 might be the D (6 bases). In germline, CDR1 is MNHEY, CDR2 SVGAGI. V lost 0 bases and J lost 8, with 7 bases in between. This CDR3 has 13 amino acids. CDR3 coding DNA: TGTGCCAGCAGTTACTCGAGGGGGGAAAAACTGTTTTTT. This encodes CASSYSRGEKLFF.

This clone has just a few counts. The chain has TRBV11-3 and TRBJ1-1, with D perhaps matching TRBD1 (6 bases). The V gene lost 3 bases and the J gene lost 3 bases, with 8 bases spanning the gap. In germline, CDR1 is SGHNT, CDR2 YENEEA. The CDR3 sequence is 13 residues long. CDR3 region: CASSLKGDTEAFF. DNA of the CDR3: TGTGCCAGCAGCTTGAAGGGGGACACTGAAGCTTTCTTT.

The chain recombines TRBV19 with TRBJ2-3; D might be TRBD2 (5 bases). Per germline, CDR1 LNHDA and CDR2 SQIVND (reference sequence). Trimming removed 7 bases from V and 2 bases from J, with 13 bases in between. CDR3 length equals 14 residues. The CDR3 nucleotides are TGTGCCAGTATTCCTTCCGGGATCACAGATACGCAGTATTTT. Translating it yields CASIPSGITDTQYF.

This rearrangement joins TRBV5-6 to TRBJ1-2; a weak D match, TRBD1 (5 bases). Germline V CDR1 and CDR2: SGHDT, YYEEEE. The CDR3 is made up of 11 amino acids. Trimming took off 6 bases at V and 6 bases at J, with 9 bases between the two ends. CDR3 protein: CASTQGNGYTF. CDR3 sequence (DNA): TGTGCCAGCACCCAGGGCAATGGCTACACCTTC.

Notes on this clone: Additional DNA sequences in this sample encode the identical CDR3. This chain uses TRBV7-2 with TRBJ2-7; no firm D call. CDR3 length equals 11 residues. CDR1 and CDR2 from the germline V gene are SGHTA and FQGNSA. V was cut by 4 bases and J by 2 bases, with 3 bases left in between. The chain's CDR3 is CASSSAYEQYF. The CDR3 DNA reads TGTGCCAGCAGCTCTGCCTACGAGCAGTACTTC.